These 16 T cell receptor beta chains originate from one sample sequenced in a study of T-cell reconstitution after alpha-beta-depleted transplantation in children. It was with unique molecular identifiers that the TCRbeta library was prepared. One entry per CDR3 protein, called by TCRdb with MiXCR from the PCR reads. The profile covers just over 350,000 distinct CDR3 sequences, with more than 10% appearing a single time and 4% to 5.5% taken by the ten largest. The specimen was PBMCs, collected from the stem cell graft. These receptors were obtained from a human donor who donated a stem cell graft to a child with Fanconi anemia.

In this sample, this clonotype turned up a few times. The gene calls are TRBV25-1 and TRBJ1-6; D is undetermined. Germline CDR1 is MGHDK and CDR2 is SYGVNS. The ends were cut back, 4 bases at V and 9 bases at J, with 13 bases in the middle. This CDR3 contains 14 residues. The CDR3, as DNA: TGTGCCAGCAGTGGCCAAAATTTCATTTCACCCCTCCACTTT. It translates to CASSGQNFISPLHF.

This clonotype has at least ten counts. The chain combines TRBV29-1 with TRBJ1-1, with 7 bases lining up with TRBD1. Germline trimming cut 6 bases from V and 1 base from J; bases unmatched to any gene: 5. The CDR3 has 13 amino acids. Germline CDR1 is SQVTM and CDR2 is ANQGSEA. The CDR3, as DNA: TGCAGCGTCCGAGGGGGCAGGAACACTGAAGCTTTCTTT. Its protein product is CSVRGGRNTEAFF.

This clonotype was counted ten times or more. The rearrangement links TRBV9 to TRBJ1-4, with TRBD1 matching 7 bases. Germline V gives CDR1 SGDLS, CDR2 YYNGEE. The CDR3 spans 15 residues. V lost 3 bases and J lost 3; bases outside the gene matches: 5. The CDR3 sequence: CASSEGAGSNEKLFF. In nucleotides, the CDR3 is TGTGCCAGCAGCGAGGGGGCAGGATCTAATGAAAAACTGTTTTTT.

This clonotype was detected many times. CDR3 sequence (DNA): TGTGCCAGCAGTCTACAGGGACCCACTGAAGCTTTCTTT. It encodes CASSLQGPTEAFF. The chain is built from TRBV12-3 or TRBV12-4 and TRBJ1-1; tentative D call: TRBD1 (6 bases). Trimming removed 5 bases from V and 4 bases from J, with 11 bases in between. The CDR3 is 13 amino acids.

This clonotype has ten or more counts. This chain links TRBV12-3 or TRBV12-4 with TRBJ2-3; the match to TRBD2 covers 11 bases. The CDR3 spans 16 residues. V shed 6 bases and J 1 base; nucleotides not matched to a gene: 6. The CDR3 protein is CASRSLLAGGTDTQYF. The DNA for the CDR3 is TGTGCCAGCAGGTCCTTACTAGCGGGGGGCACAGATACGCAGTATTTT.

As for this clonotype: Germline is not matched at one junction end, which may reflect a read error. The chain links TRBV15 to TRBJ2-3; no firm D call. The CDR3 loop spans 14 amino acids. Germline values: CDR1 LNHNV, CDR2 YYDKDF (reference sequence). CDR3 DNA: TGTGCCACCAGCAGAGGAGGTAGCACGGATACGCAGTATTTT. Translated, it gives CATSRGGSTDTQYF. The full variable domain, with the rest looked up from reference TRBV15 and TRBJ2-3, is DAMVIQNPRYQVTQFGKPVTLSCSQTLNHNVMYWYQQKSSQAPKLLFHYYDKDFNNEADTPDNFQSRRPNTSFCFLDIRSPGLGDTAMYLCATSRGGSTDTQYFGPGTRLTVL.

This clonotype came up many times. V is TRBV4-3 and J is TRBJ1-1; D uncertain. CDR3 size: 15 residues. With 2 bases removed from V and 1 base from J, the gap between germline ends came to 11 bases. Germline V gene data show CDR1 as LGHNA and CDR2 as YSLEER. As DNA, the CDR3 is TGCGCCAGCAGCCAAAGGCTTCGAGGGAACACTGAAGCTTTCTTT. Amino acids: CASSQRLRGNTEAFF.

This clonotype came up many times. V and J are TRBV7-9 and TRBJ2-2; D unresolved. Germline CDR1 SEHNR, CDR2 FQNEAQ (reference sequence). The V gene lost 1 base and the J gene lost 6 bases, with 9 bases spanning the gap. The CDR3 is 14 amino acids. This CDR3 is CASSLVHGPGELFF. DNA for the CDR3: TGTGCCAGCAGCTTAGTACATGGGCCCGGGGAGCTGTTTTTT.

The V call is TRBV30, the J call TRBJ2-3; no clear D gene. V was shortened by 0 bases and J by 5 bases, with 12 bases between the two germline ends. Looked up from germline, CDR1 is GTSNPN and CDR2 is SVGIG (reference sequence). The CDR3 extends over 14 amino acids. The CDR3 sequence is CAWSVSRRGDTQYF. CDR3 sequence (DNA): TGTGCCTGGAGTGTATCCAGGAGAGGAGATACGCAGTATTTT.

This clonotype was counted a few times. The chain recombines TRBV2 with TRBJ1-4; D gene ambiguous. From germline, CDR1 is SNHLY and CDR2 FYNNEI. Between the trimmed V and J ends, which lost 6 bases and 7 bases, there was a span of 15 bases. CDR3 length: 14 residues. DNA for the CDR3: TGTGCCAGCAGCGCTACCGGGAAAGGTGAAAAACTGTTTTTT. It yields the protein CASSATGKGEKLFF.

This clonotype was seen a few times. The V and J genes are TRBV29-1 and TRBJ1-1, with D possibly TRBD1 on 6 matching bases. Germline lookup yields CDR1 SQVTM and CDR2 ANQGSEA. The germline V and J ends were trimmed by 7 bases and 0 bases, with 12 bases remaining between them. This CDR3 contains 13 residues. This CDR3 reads CSGGTGMNTEAFF. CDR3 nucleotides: TGCAGCGGGGGAACAGGGATGAACACTGAAGCTTTCTTT.

The CDR3 sequence: CASSLDLVKKNIQYF. CDR3 in DNA: TGTGCCAGCAGCTTAGATCTCGTCAAAAAAAACATTCAGTACTTC. This rearrangement joins TRBV11-2 to TRBJ2-4; D remains unclear. CDR1 and CDR2 (germline): SGHAT, FQNNGV. Deletions cut 0 bases from V and 4 bases from J, with 10 bases between. The CDR3 has 15 amino acids.

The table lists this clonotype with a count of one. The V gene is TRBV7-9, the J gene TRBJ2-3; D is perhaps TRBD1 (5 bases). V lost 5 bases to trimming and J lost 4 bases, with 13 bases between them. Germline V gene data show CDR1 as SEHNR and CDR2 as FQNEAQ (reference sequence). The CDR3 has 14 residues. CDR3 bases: TGTGCCAGCAGCCATATCAGGGCCCCAGATACGCAGTATTTT. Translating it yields CASSHIRAPDTQYF.

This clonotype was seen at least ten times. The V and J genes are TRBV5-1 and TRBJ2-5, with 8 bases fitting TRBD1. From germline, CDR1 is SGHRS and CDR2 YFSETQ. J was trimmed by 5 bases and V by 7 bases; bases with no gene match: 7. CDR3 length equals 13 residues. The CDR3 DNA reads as TGCGCCAGCTCCCTAGGACAGGGTGAGACCCAGTACTTC. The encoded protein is CASSLGQGETQYF. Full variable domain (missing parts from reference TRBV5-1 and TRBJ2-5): KAGVTQTPRYLIKTRGQQVTLSCSPISGHRSVSWYQQTPGQGLQFLFEYFSETQRNKGNFPGRFSGRQFSNSRSEMNVSTLELGDSALYLCASSLGQGETQYFGPGTRLLVL.

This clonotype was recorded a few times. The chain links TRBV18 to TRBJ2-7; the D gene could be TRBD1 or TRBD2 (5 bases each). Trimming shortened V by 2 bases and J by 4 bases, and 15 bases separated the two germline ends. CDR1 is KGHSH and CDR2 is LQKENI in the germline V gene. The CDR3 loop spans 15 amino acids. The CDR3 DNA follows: TGTGCCAGCTCACCAATCGGGGCAGGGTTGTACGAGCAGTACTTC. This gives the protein CASSPIGAGLYEQYF.

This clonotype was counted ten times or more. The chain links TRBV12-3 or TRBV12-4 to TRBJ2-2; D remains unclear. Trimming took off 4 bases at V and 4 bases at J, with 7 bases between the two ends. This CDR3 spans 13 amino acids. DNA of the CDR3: TGTGCCAGCAGTTCCCGCGGCACCGGGGAGCTGTTTTTT. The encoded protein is CASSSRGTGELFF.